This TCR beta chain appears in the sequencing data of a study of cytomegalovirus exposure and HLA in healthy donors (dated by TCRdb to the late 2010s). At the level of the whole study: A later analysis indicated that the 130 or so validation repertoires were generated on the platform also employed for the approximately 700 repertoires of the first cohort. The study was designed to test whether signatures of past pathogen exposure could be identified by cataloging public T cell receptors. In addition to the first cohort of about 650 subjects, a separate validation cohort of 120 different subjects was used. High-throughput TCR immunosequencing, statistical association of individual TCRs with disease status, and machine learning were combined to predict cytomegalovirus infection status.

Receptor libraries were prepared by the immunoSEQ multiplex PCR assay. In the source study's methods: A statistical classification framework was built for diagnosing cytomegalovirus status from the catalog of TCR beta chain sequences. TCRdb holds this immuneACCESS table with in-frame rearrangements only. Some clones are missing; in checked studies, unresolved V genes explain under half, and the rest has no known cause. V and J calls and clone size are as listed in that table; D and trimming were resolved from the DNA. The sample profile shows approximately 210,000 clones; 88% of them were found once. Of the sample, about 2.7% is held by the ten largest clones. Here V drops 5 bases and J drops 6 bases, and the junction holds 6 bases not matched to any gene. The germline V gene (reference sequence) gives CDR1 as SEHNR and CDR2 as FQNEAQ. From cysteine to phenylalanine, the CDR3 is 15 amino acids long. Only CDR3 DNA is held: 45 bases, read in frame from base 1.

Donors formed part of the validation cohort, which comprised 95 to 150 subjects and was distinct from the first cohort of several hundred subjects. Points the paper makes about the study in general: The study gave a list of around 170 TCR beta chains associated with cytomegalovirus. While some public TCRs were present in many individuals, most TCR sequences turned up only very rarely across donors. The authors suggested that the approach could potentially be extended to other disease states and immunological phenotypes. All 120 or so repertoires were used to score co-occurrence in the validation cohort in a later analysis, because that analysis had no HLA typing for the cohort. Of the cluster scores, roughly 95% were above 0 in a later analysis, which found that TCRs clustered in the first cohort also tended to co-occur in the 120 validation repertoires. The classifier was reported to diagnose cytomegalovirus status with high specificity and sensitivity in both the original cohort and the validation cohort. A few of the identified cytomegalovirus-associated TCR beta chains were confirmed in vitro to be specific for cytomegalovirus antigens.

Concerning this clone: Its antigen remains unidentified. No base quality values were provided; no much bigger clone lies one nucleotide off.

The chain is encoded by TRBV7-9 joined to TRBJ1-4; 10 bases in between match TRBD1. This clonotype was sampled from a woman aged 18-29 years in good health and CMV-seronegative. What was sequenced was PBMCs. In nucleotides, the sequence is TGTGCCAGCAGCGAGAGACAGGGGGCAGATGAAAAACTGTTTTTT. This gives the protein CASSERQGADEKLFF.